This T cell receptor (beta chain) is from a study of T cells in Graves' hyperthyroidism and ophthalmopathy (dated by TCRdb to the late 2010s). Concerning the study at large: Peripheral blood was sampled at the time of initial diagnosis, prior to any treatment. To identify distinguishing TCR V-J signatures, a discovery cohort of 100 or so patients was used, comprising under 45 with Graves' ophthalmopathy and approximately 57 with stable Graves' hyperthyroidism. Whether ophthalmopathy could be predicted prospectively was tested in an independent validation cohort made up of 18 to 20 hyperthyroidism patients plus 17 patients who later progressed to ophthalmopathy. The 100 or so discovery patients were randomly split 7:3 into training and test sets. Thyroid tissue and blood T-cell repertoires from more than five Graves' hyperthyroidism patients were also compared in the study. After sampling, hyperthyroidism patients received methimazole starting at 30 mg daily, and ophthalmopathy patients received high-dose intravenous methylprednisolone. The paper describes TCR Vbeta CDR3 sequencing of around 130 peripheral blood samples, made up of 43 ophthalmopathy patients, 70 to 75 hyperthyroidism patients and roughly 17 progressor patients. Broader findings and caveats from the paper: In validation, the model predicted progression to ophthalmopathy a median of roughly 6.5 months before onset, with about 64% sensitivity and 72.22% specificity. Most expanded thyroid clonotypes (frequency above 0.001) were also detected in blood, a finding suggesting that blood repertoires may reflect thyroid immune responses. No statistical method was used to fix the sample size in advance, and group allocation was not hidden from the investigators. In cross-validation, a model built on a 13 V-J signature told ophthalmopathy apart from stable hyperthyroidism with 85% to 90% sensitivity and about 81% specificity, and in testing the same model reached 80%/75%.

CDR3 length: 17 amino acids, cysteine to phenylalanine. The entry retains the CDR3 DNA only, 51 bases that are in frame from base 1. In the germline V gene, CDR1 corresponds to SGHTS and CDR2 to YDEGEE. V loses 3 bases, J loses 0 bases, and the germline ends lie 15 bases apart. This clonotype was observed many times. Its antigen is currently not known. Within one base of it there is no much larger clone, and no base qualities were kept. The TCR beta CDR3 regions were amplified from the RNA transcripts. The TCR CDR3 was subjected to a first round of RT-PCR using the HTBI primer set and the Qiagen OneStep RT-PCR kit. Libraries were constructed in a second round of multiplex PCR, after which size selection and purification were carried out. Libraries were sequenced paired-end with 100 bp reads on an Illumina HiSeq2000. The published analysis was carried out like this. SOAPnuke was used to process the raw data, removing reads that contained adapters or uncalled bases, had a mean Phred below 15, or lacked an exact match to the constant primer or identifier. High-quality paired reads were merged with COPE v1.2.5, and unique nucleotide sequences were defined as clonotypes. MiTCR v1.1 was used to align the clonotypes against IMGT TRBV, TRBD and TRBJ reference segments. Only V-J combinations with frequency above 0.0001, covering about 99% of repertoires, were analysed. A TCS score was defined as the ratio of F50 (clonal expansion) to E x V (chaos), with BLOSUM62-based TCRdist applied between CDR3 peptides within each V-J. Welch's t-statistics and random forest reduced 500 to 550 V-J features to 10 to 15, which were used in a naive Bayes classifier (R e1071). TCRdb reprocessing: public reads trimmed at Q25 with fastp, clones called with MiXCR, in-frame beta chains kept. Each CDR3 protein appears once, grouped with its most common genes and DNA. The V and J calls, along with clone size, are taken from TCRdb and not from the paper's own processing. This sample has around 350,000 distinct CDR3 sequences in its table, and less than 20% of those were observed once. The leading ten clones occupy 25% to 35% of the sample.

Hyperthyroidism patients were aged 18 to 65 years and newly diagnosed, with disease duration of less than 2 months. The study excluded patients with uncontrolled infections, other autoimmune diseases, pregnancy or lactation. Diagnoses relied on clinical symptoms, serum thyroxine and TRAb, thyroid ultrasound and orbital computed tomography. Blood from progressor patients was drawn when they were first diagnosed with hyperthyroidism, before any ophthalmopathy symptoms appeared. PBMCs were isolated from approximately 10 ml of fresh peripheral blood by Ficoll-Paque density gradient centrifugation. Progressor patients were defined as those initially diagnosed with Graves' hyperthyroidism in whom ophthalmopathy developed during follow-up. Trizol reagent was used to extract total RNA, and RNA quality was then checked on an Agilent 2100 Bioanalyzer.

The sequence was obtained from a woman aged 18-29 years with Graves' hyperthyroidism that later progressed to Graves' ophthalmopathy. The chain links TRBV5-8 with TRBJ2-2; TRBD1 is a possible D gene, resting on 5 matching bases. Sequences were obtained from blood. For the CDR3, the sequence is CASSSPPGSTNTGELFF. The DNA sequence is TGTGCCAGCAGCTCGCCCCCAGGGTCCACGAACACCGGGGAGCTGTTTTTT.